The 21 T cell receptor beta chains reported below all come from one sample, sequenced in a study of a mutant IDH1 vaccine in newly diagnosed glioma. Time point indicated: baseline, week 1 (first vaccination visit). Treatment of the sample: pre-vaccination baseline after standard-of-care therapy. Profiled with immunoSEQ multiplex PCR; TCRdb holds only in-frame clones, not every one. Here the sample spans some 90,000 clones, roughly 82% being singletons. This material consisted of PBMCs, taken from a glioma patient treated with radiotherapy, temozolomide or both. The receptors were gathered from a man aged 40-50 years with glioma. Some clones in this sample may be carry-over from other donors' samples.

The rearrangement uses TRBV7-6 and TRBJ1-5, with D tentatively TRBD1 (6 bases). The V and J ends lost 5 bases and 9 bases respectively, with 17 bases between them. CDR3 length: 14 residues. Germline CDR1 and CDR2: SGHVS and FNYEAQ. CDR3: CASSHSQGLGPQHF. In DNA, the CDR3 is TGTGCCAGCAGCCATTCACAGGGATTGGGGCCCCAGCATTTT.

This clone turned up a few times. The chain couples TRBV5-6 to TRBJ1-1; D unclear. Germline lookup yields CDR1 SGHDT and CDR2 YYEEEE. Trimming cost V 6 bases and J 1 base, with 7 bases left between them. The CDR3 consists of 12 residues. CDR3 in DNA: TGTGCCAGCACACGTCGGAACACTGAAGCTTTCTTT. This gives the protein CASTRRNTEAFF.

V gene TRBV10-3 combines with J gene TRBJ1-4; 9 positions agree with TRBD1. The trim removed 6 bases at V and 5 bases at J, leaving 10 bases unmatched. The CDR3 contains 16 residues. CDR1 and CDR2 from the germline V gene are ENHRY and SYGVKD. The CDR3 coding sequence is TGTGCCATCAGACCGGGACAGGGCGGGTGGAATGAAAAACTGTTTTTT. It encodes CAIRPGQGGWNEKLFF.

The chain combines TRBV19 with TRBJ1-6; D remains ambiguous. CDR3 length equals 16 residues. The V end was cut by 1 base, the J end by 3 bases, with 10 bases between. Germline CDR1 reads LNHDA; CDR2 reads SQIVND (reference sequence). The CDR3 region has the DNA TGTGCCAGTAGTATAGGACGGACGGACTATAATTCACCCCTCCACTTT. Translating gives CASSIGRTDYNSPLHF.

This chain links TRBV27 with TRBJ1-6; D is possibly TRBD1 (6 bases). Trimming stripped 4 bases from V and 7 bases from J, with 17 bases between. The CDR3 is 16 residues long. Per germline, CDR1 MNHEY and CDR2 SMNVEV (reference sequence). The CDR3 DNA sequence: TGTGCCAGCAGTTCACTCCGGGACATGCCCAATTCACCCCTCCACTTT. Its translation: CASSSLRDMPNSPLHF.

The gene calls are TRBV15 and TRBJ1-1; no reliable D call. Trimming removed 1 base at V and 1 base at J, with 7 bases between. The CDR3 loop spans 14 amino acids. From germline, CDR1 is LNHNV and CDR2 YYDKDF (reference sequence). CDR3 in amino acids: CATSRGLGNTEAFF. For the CDR3, the DNA is TGTGCCACCAGCAGAGGCCTCGGGAACACTGAAGCTTTCTTT.

V is TRBV29-1 and J is TRBJ2-1, with a tentative D call TRBD1 (5 bases). CDR1 and CDR2 from the germline V gene are SQVTM and ANQGSEA. This CDR3 contains 12 residues. Trimming took off 6 bases at V and 5 bases at J, with 11 bases between the two ends. The CDR3 spells CSVQSGNNEQFF. CDR3 coding DNA: TGCAGCGTCCAATCAGGGAACAATGAGCAGTTCTTC.

CDR3 in DNA: TGTGCCAGCAGTGAAAGGACAGGGGGGTATGAGACCCAGTACTTC. Residues: CASSERTGGYETQYF. The V gene is TRBV2, the J gene TRBJ2-5, with 10 bases identical to TRBD1. V was clipped by 2 bases and J by 5 bases; unmatched bases: 5. This CDR3 is 15 amino acids long. The germline gives CDR1 SNHLY, CDR2 FYNNEI.

The V and J genes are TRBV5-4 and TRBJ2-7; 12 positions match TRBD1. V dropped 2 bases and J dropped 4; count of bases not matched to a gene: 4. Germline assignment: CDR1 SGHNT and CDR2 YYREEE (reference sequence). The CDR3 has 15 amino acids. The CDR3 loop is CASSFRDRGPYEQYF. CDR3 sequence (DNA): TGTGCCAGCAGCTTCCGGGACAGGGGGCCGTACGAGCAGTACTTC. Using reference TRBV5-4 and TRBJ2-7 for the parts outside the CDR3, the full variable domain is ETGVTQSPTHLIKTRGQQVTLRCSSQSGHNTVSWYQQALGQGPQFIFQYYREEENGRGNFPPRFSGLQFPNYSSELNVNALELDDSALYLCASSFRDRGPYEQYFGPGTRLTVT.

V and J are TRBV5-6 and TRBJ2-3, with D tentatively TRBD1 (6 bases). The V end lost 4 bases, the J end lost 9 bases, and 15 bases lay between the germline ends. CDR3 length: 13 residues. Looked up from germline, CDR1 is SGHDT and CDR2 is YYEEEE. CDR3 protein: CASSNQGTHTQYF. The CDR3 DNA reads as TGTGCCAGCAGCAACCAGGGGACGCACACGCAGTATTTT.

The chain has TRBV19 and TRBJ2-1; D is unresolved. The CDR3 covers 15 residues. Per the germline V gene, CDR1 is LNHDA and CDR2 is SQIVND (reference sequence). With 1 base removed from V and 5 bases from J, the gap between germline ends came to 12 bases. CDR3 loop: CASSIGVLEHNEQFF. CDR3 sequence (DNA): TGTGCCAGTAGTATAGGCGTGCTGGAGCACAATGAGCAGTTCTTC.

This clone appeared a few times. The chain carries TRBV6-6 and TRBJ2-7; weak D call: TRBD1 (6 bases). V was cut by 5 bases and J by 6 bases, with 17 bases left in between. Per germline, CDR1 MNHNY and CDR2 SVGAGI (reference sequence). The CDR3 is 14 residues long. CDR3 sequence: CASSRRQAGSEQYF. CDR3 in DNA: TGTGCCAGCAGTCGTCGACAGGCGGGTAGCGAGCAGTACTTC.

This chain uses TRBV7-6 with TRBJ1-5; TRBD1 aligns across 7 bases. V shed 5 bases and J 7 bases; nucleotides not matched to a gene: 8. The germline gives CDR1 SGHVS, CDR2 FNYEAQ. The CDR3 spans 14 residues. CDR3 DNA sequence: TGTGCCAGCAGCCCTTACAGGGGAGAACAGCCCCAGCATTTT. Its translation: CASSPYRGEQPQHF.

This chain joins TRBV11-2 and TRBJ1-1; D perhaps matches TRBD1 (6 bases). CDR3 size: 16 residues. With 1 base removed from V and 0 bases from J, the gap between germline ends came to 12 bases. CDR1 is SGHAT and CDR2 is FQNNGV in the germline V gene. Here the CDR3 DNA reads TGTGCCAGCAGCTTAGTTGGTAGGGGGGTGAACACTGAAGCTTTCTTT. It yields the protein CASSLVGRGVNTEAFF.

V gene TRBV28 combines with J gene TRBJ2-1; D gene ambiguous. This CDR3 has 12 amino acids. CDR1 and CDR2 (germline): MDHEN, SYDVKM. Trimming removed 5 bases at V and 7 bases at J, with 9 bases between. The CDR3 nucleotides are TGTGCCAGCAGTACCGGACCTAATGAGCAGTTCTTC. Protein sequence: CASSTGPNEQFF. Combining the CDR3 with reference TRBV28 and TRBJ2-1 gives the whole variable domain DVKVTQSSRYLVKRTGEKVFLECVQDMDHENMFWYRQDPGLGLRLIYFSYDVKMKEKGDIPEGYSVSREKKERFSLILESASTNQTSMYLCASSTGPNEQFFGPGTRLTVL.

This sequence joins TRBV2 and TRBJ1-1; the match to TRBD1 covers 7 bases. The CDR3 is 14 amino acids. The J segment lost 1 base and the V segment lost 8 bases, leaving 7 bases of the junction unmatched. Germline V CDR1 and CDR2: SNHLY, FYNNEI. CDR3 loop: CASYRDSGNTEAFF. The DNA for the CDR3 is TGTGCCAGCTACCGGGACAGTGGGAACACTGAAGCTTTCTTT.

The chain has TRBV4-1 and TRBJ2-7; D is uncertain. CDR1 is MGHRA and CDR2 is YSYEKL in the germline V gene. The CDR3 totals 15 residues. V was pared by 1 base and J by 2 bases, with 12 bases between. CDR3 sequence: CASSQGGSLPYEQYF. The DNA of the CDR3 is TGCGCCAGCAGCCAAGGTGGCAGTCTTCCCTACGAGCAGTACTTC.

The V call is TRBV30, the J call TRBJ2-3; TRBD2 matches at 13 bases. Trimming removed 0 bases from V and 5 bases from J; junction bases left unmatched: 5. Germline V gene lookup returns CDR1 GTSNPN and CDR2 SVGIG (reference sequence). There are 16 residues in the CDR3. CDR3 nucleotide sequence: TGTGCCTGGAGTGTAACTAGCGGGGGGGCCGGAGATACGCAGTATTTT. Amino acid sequence: CAWSVTSGGAGDTQYF.

CDR3 in amino acids: CAWSRRGRHTEAFF. The CDR3 region has the DNA TGTGCCTGGAGTCGGAGGGGGCGGCACACTGAAGCTTTCTTT. J is TRBJ1-1 and V is TRBV30, with 7 bases aligning to TRBD1. Germline trimming cut 2 bases from V and 3 bases from J; bases unmatched to any gene: 6. The germline V gene encodes CDR1 GTSNPN and CDR2 SVGIG (reference sequence). The CDR3 consists of 14 residues.

This chain links TRBV29-1 with TRBJ1-1; 9 bases map to TRBD1. This CDR3 has 14 amino acids. The J segment lost 2 bases and the V segment lost 6 bases, leaving 7 bases of the junction unmatched. Germline CDR1 reads SQVTM; CDR2 reads ANQGSEA. CDR3 protein: CSVIQGARNTEAFF. The DNA for the CDR3 is TGCAGCGTAATACAGGGGGCTCGAAACACTGAAGCTTTCTTT.

This clone appeared once. CDR3 coding DNA: TGTGCCAGTAGTATAAAAGAGACCGTGCCCCAGCATTTT. Its translation is CASSIKETVPQHF. The chain combines TRBV19 with TRBJ1-5; D remains ambiguous. The CDR3 totals 13 residues. The V end lost 2 bases, the J end lost 9 bases, and 11 bases lay between the germline ends. The germline V gene encodes CDR1 LNHDA and CDR2 SQIVND (reference sequence).